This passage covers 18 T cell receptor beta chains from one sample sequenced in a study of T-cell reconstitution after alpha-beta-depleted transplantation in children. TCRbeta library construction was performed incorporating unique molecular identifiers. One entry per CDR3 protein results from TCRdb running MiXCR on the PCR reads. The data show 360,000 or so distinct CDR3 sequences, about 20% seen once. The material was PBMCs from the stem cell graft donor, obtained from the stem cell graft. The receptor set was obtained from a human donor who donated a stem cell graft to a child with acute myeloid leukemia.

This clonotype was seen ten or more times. Here the CDR3 reads CASSYSIGGYTQYF. DNA of the CDR3: TGTGCCAGCAGTTACTCGATCGGCGGATATACGCAGTATTTT. J is TRBJ2-3 and V is TRBV6-5; no definite D call. V gave up 0 bases and J gave up 7 bases, with 11 bases separating them. Germline V gene lookup returns CDR1 MNHEY and CDR2 SVGAGI. The CDR3 contains 14 residues.

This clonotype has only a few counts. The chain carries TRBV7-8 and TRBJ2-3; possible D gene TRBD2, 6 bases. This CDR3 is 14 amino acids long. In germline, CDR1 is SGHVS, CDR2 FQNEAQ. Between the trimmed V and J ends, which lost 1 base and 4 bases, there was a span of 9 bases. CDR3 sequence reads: CASSLEAGPDTQYF. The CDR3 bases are TGTGCCAGCAGCTTAGAAGCGGGCCCAGATACGCAGTATTTT.

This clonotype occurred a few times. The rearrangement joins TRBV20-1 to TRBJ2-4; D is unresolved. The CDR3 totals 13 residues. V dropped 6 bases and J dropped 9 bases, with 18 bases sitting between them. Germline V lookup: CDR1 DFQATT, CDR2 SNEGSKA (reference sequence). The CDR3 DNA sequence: TGCAGTGCGCCTGGGATCGAGATAGGCATTCAGTACTTC. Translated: CSAPGIEIGIQYF.

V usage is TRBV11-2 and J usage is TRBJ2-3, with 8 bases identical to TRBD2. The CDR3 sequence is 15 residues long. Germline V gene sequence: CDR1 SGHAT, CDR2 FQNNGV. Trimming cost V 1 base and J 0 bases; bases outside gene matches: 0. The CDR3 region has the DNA TGTGCCAGCAGCTTAGTAGCGGGGAGCACAGATACGCAGTATTTT. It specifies CASSLVAGSTDTQYF.

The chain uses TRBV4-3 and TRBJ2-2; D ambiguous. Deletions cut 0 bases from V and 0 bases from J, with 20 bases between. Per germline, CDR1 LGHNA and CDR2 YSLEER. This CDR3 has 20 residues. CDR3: CASSQDFNWGQHANTGELFF. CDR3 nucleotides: TGCGCCAGCAGCCAAGATTTTAATTGGGGTCAACACGCGAACACCGGGGAGCTGTTTTTT.

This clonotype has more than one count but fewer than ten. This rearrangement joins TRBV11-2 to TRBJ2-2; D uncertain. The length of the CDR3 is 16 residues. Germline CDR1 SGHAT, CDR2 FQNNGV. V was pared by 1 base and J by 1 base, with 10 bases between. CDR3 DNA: TGTGCCAGCAGCTTAGTGGTCCGGATGAACACCGGGGAGCTGTTTTTT. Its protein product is CASSLVVRMNTGELFF.

The CDR3 DNA sequence: TGTGCCAGCAGTTTCACCAGGTACGAGCAGTACTTC. This encodes CASSFTRYEQYF. The chain carries TRBV28 and TRBJ2-7; D gene ambiguous. The germline CDR1 and CDR2 sequences are MDHEN and SYDVKM. This CDR3 contains 12 residues. V was trimmed by 3 bases and J by 4 bases, leaving 7 bases between them.

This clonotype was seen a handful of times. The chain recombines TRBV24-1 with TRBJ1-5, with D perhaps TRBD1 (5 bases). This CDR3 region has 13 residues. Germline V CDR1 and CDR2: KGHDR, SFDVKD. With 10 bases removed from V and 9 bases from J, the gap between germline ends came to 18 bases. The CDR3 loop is CATTVQASGPQHF. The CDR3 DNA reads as TGTGCCACAACCGTACAGGCCTCGGGGCCCCAGCATTTT.

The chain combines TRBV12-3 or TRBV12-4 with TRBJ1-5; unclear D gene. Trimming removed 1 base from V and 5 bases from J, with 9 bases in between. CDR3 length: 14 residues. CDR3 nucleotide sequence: TGTGCCAGCAGTTTAGGGGTGTGGGATCAGCCCCAGCATTTT. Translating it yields CASSLGVWDQPQHF.

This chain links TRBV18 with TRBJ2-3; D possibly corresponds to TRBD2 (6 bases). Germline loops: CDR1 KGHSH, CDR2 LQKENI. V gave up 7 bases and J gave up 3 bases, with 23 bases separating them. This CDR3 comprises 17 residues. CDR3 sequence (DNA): TGTGCCAGCTTAGATAGCGGAGTCGGTACAGGAACAGATACGCAGTATTTT. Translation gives CASLDSGVGTGTDTQYF.

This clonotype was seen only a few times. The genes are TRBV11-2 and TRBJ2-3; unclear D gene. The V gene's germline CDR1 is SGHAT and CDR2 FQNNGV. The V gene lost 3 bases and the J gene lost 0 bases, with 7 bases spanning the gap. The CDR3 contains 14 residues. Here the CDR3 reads CASSFRSSTDTQYF. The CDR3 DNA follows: TGTGCCAGCAGCTTTAGGTCGAGCACAGATACGCAGTATTTT. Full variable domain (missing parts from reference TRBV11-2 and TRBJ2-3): EAGVAQSPRYKIIEKRQSVAFWCNPISGHATLYWYQQILGQGPKLLIQFQNNGVVDDSQLPKDRFSAERLKGVDSTLKIQPAKLEDSAVYLCASSFRSSTDTQYFGPGTRLTVL.

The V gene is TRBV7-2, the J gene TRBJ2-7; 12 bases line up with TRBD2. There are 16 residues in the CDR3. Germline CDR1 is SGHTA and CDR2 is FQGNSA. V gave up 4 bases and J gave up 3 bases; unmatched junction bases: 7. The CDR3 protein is CASSSRLAGEGYEQYF. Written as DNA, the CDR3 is TGTGCCAGCAGCTCCCGACTAGCGGGAGAGGGCTACGAGCAGTACTTC.

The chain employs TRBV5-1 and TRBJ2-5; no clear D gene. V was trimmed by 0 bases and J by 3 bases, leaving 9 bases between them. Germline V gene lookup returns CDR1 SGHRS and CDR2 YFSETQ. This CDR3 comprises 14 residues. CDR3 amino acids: CASSLVGLEETQYF. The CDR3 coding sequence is TGCGCCAGCAGCTTGGTCGGCCTAGAAGAGACCCAGTACTTC.

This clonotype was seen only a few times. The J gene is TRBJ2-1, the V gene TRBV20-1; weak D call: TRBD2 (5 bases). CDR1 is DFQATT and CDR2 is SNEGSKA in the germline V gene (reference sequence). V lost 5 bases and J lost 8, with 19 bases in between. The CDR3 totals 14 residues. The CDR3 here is CSASRGADGDEQFF. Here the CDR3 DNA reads TGCAGTGCTTCCCGGGGTGCAGACGGAGATGAGCAGTTCTTC.

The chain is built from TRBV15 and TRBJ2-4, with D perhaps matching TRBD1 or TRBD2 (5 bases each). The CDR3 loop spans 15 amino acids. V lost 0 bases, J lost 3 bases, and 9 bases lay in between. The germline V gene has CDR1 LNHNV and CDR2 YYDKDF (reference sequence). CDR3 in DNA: TGTGCCACCAGCAGAGACCGGGGCGGCAAAAACATTCAGTACTTC. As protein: CATSRDRGGKNIQYF.

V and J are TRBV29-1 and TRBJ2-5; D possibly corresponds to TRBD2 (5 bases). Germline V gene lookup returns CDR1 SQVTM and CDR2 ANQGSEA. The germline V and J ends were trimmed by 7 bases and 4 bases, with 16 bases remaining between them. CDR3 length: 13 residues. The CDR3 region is CSAERRFGETQYF. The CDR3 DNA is TGCAGCGCCGAAAGGAGGTTCGGAGAGACCCAGTACTTC.

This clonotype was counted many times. CDR3 residues: CAISGTDKNSYNEQFF. CDR3 bases: TGTGCCATCAGTGGGACGGACAAGAACTCCTACAATGAGCAGTTCTTC. The V and J genes are TRBV10-3 and TRBJ2-1; possible D gene TRBD1, 5 bases. This CDR3 is 16 amino acids long. Germline CDR1 and CDR2: ENHRY and SYGVKD. With 4 bases removed from V and 0 bases from J, the gap between germline ends came to 13 bases.

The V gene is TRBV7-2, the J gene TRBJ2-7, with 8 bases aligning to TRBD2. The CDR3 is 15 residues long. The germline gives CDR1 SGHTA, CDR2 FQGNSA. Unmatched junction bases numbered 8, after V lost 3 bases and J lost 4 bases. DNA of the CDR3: TGTGCCAGCAGCTTCTCGGGACGGGAGGGTTACGAGCAGTACTTC. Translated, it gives CASSFSGREGYEQYF.